The present entry profiles one TCR beta chain with its context. The CDR3 spans 12 residues. The V gene's germline CDR1 is MGHRA and CDR2 YSYEKL. Trimming shortened V by 4 bases and J by 7 bases, and 7 bases separated the two germline ends. This entry comes from a study of cytomegalovirus exposure and HLA in healthy donors. Study details: Later, an analysis reported that the approximately 120 validation repertoires had used the same platform as the 550 to 750 first-cohort repertoires.

The protocol was immunoSEQ multiplex PCR, while the TCRdb copy is restricted to in-frame clones and leaves out a portion. The table shows 180,000 or so clones, with 86% occurring only once. The source is a man aged 25 to 45 in good health and CMV-seropositive. Sequencing input: PBMCs. The chain uses TRBV4-1 and TRBJ1-4, with D unresolved. Written as DNA, the CDR3 is TGCGCCAGCAGCCTTATAAGTGAAAAACTGTTTTTT. Its protein is CASSLISEKLFF.